The 13 T cell receptor beta chains reported below all come from one sample, sequenced in a study of OX40 agonist ivuxolimab in advanced cancers. The table came from immunoSEQ multiplex PCR; TCRdb's copy has only in-frame clones and leaves some out. There are tens of thousands of clones in the sample; over 70% occur only once, and 3.5% to 5.5% lies in the top ten. Material: CD4+ or CD8+ T cells sorted from blood, obtained in a trial of the OX40 agonist ivuxolimab. Every receptor here comes from an adult with an advanced solid tumor such as melanoma, head and neck, liver or kidney cancer.

The chain has TRBV30 and TRBJ1-1, with 8 bases fitting TRBD1. The CDR3 loop spans 11 amino acids. Germline trimming cut 5 bases from V and 10 bases from J; bases unmatched to any gene: 6. The V gene's germline CDR1 is GTSNPN and CDR2 SVGIG (reference sequence). DNA of the CDR3: TGTGCCTGGCGAGGACAGGGAGGAGCTTTCTTT. This sequence encodes CAWRGQGGAFF.

This clone has a single count. The rearrangement uses TRBV28 and TRBJ1-2; TRBD1 might be the D (5 bases). This CDR3 region has 14 residues. Germline CDR1 is MDHEN and CDR2 is SYDVKM. The V end lost 4 bases, the J end lost 1 base, and 10 bases lay between the germline ends. This CDR3 reads CASSSGLFNYGYTF. In nucleotides, the CDR3 is TGTGCCAGCAGTTCGGGACTGTTTAACTATGGCTACACCTTC.

The chain is built from TRBV5-1 and TRBJ1-4; TRBD1 is a possible D gene (5 bases). There are 13 residues in the CDR3. V shed 2 bases and J shed 8 bases, with 10 bases lying between them. CDR1 SGHRS and CDR2 YFSETQ come from the germline V gene. In DNA form, the CDR3 reads TGCGCCAGCAGCTTTATAGGGGACGAAAAACTGTTTTTT. Translation: CASSFIGDEKLFF. Supplemented by reference TRBV5-1 and TRBJ1-4, the full variable domain reads KAGVTQTPRYLIKTRGQQVTLSCSPISGHRSVSWYQQTPGQGLQFLFEYFSETQRNKGNFPGRFSGRQFSNSRSEMNVSTLELGDSALYLCASSFIGDEKLFFGSGTQLSVL.

The sample holds one count of this clone. The V gene is TRBV5-1, the J gene TRBJ2-3; TRBD1 matches at 12 bases. The CDR3 loop spans 18 amino acids. The junction had 10 bases not matched to a gene; V was cut back by 0 bases and J by 5 bases. Germline CDR1 is SGHRS and CDR2 is YFSETQ. The DNA of the CDR3 is TGCGCCAGCAGCTTGGAGGGGCGCGGGACAGGGGGCGTAGATACGCAGTATTTT. Protein sequence: CASSLEGRGTGGVDTQYF.

The chain links TRBV6-5 to TRBJ1-2; TRBD1 agrees at 7 bases. The junction had 10 bases not matched to a gene; V was cut back by 6 bases and J by 3 bases. In germline, CDR1 is MNHEY, CDR2 SVGAGI. The CDR3 spans 15 residues. Written as DNA, the CDR3 is TGTGCCAGCAGCCCATATCCCGACAGGGACTATGGCTACACCTTC. Translation gives CASSPYPDRDYGYTF.

CDR3 region: CASSRRERFEQFF. In DNA form, the CDR3 reads TGTGCCAGCAGTCGACGAGAACGGTTTGAGCAGTTCTTC. V gene TRBV6-5 combines with J gene TRBJ2-1; no reliable D call. V dropped 5 bases and J dropped 9 bases, with 14 bases sitting between them. Germline loops: CDR1 MNHEY, CDR2 SVGAGI. The CDR3 runs 13 residues.

The chain combines TRBV7-2 with TRBJ2-1; weak D call: TRBD1 (6 bases). The CDR3 has 13 amino acids. The V gene's germline CDR1 is SGHTA and CDR2 FQGNSA. Trimming left V 1 base short and J 12 bases short, with 13 bases between. CDR3 in amino acids: CASSLDRTAVQFF. The CDR3 DNA is TGTGCCAGCAGCTTAGATCGGACAGCGGTGCAGTTCTTC.

This clone occurred a few times. The sample contains more than one DNA sequence encoding this CDR3. The chain uses TRBV7-3 and TRBJ1-3; the D is unclear. The V gene's germline CDR1 is SGHTA and CDR2 FQGTGA. CDR3 length: 13 amino acids. Trimming pared 2 bases from V and 0 bases from J, leaving 2 bases between. The CDR3 DNA reads as TGTGCCAGCAGCTTAGGCTCTGGAAACACCATATATTTT. Translated, it gives CASSLGSGNTIYF.

The chain has TRBV2 and TRBJ1-1; D is unresolved. The CDR3 is 15 amino acids. The V and J ends lost 5 bases and 1 base respectively, with 14 bases between them. Germline V gene sequence: CDR1 SNHLY, CDR2 FYNNEI. The DNA for the CDR3 is TGTGCCAGCAGTTCAGGAGAAACCCCGAACACTGAAGCTTTCTTT. This encodes CASSSGETPNTEAFF.

This clone has only one observation. The V call is TRBV6-5, the J call TRBJ2-7, with TRBD1 matching over 8 bases. Looked up from germline, CDR1 is MNHEY and CDR2 is SVGAGI. Trimming at V came to 11 bases and at J to 3 bases, leaving 6 bases not matched to a gene. CDR3 size: 12 residues. CDR3 region: CACGQGYYEQYF. The CDR3 coding sequence is TGTGCCTGCGGACAGGGATACTACGAGCAGTACTTC.

This clone was counted between two and nine times. V usage is TRBV2 and J usage is TRBJ2-5; 13 bases map to TRBD2. The germline V gene encodes CDR1 SNHLY and CDR2 FYNNEI. The CDR3 runs 15 residues. The ends lost 9 bases at V and 1 base at J; junction bases unmatched: 5. The CDR3 sequence is CASGLAGAVQETQYF. DNA of the CDR3: TGTGCCAGTGGACTAGCGGGAGCCGTCCAAGAGACCCAGTACTTC.

The J gene is TRBJ2-2, the V gene TRBV29-1; unclear D gene. This CDR3 contains 15 residues. Germline-derived CDR1 and CDR2 are SQVTM and ANQGSEA. CDR3 in DNA: TGCAGTCAGAAGTACCAATCTAAGAACACCGGGGAGCTGTTTTTT. Translation gives CSQKYQSKNTGELFF.

This clone came up a few times. This chain links TRBV19 with TRBJ1-1; TRBD1 matches 8 bases. J gave up 6 bases and V 6 bases, and 12 bases lay outside the gene matches. The germline V gene has CDR1 LNHDA and CDR2 SQIVND (reference sequence). The CDR3 extends over 15 amino acids. The CDR3 reads CASRRQGLQVSEAFF. The CDR3 DNA is TGTGCCAGTAGAAGACAGGGGCTCCAAGTATCTGAAGCTTTCTTT. The whole variable domain, filled in from reference TRBV19 and TRBJ1-1, reads DGGITQSPKYLFRKEGQNVTLSCEQNLNHDAMYWYRQDPGQGLRLIYYSQIVNDFQKGDIAEGYSVSREKKESFPLTVTSAQKNPTAFYLCASRRQGLQVSEAFFGQGTRLTVV.